Below, 27 T cell receptor beta chains from the same sample are listed, as sequenced in a study of blood T cell repertoires in COVID-19. Data came from immunoSEQ multiplex PCR; TCRdb stores just in-frame clones and leaves some out. The repertoire consists of around 120,000 clones, with 70% to 85% occurring once and the leading ten covering about 0.85%. Sequencing was carried out using peripheral blood. The receptors come from a human donor with acute or convalescent COVID-19. The donor label of this sample is uncertain.

The genes are TRBV6-5 and TRBJ1-1; 12 bases are shared with TRBD1. The CDR3 runs to 13 residues. The V segment lost 6 bases and the J segment 11 bases; nucleotides outside the gene matches: 7. The germline CDR1 and CDR2 sequences are MNHEY and SVGAGI. This CDR3 is CASRPGQGAWAFF. For the CDR3, the DNA is TGTGCCAGCAGGCCGGGACAGGGGGCGTGGGCTTTCTTT.

About this clone itself: Different DNA sequences within this sample yield the same CDR3. The chain recombines TRBV6-5 with TRBJ1-1, with TRBD1 as a possible D gene (5 bases). Deletions cut 7 bases from V and 4 bases from J, with 16 bases between. Germline assignment: CDR1 MNHEY and CDR2 SVGAGI. The CDR3 is 14 residues long. The CDR3 protein is CASIPGRGSTEAFF. In DNA form, the CDR3 reads TGTGCCAGCATACCGGGGAGGGGAAGCACTGAAGCTTTCTTT.

This chain joins TRBV5-6 and TRBJ2-3; TRBD2 might be the D (5 bases). In germline, CDR1 is SGHDT, CDR2 YYEEEE. The CDR3 covers 14 residues. V was pared by 7 bases and J by 3 bases, with 15 bases between. The CDR3 nucleotides are TGTGCCAGCGCGTTTCCGGGGATTACAGATACGCAGTATTTT. Translating it yields CASAFPGITDTQYF. The whole variable domain, remainder taken from reference TRBV5-6 and TRBJ2-3, is DAGVTQSPTHLIKTRGQQVTLRCSPKSGHDTVSWYQQALGQGPQFIFQYYEEEERQRGNFPDRFSGHQFPNYSSELNVNALLLGDSALYLCASAFPGITDTQYFGPGTRLTVL.

This chain connects TRBV5-8 to TRBJ2-1, with a weak D call TRBD1 (6 bases). CDR3 length equals 14 residues. The germline V and J ends were trimmed by 4 bases and 4 bases, with 12 bases remaining between them. Germline V gene sequence: CDR1 SGHTS, CDR2 YDEGEE. The CDR3 DNA reads TGTGCCAGCAGCCGAAGGACAGATTACAATGAGCAGTTCTTC. Encoded protein: CASSRRTDYNEQFF.

In its sample, this clone was seen once. This rearrangement joins TRBV7-9 to TRBJ2-5, with D maybe TRBD1 (6 bases). V dropped 6 bases and J dropped 2 bases, with 13 bases sitting between them. Germline CDR1 is SEHNR and CDR2 is FQNEAQ (reference sequence). There are 14 residues in the CDR3. Here the CDR3 reads CASSPTGNQETQYF. DNA for the CDR3: TGTGCCAGCAGTCCGACAGGCAATCAAGAGACCCAGTACTTC.

The count of this clone is one. The gene calls are TRBV5-1 and TRBJ1-1; 8 positions agree with TRBD1. This CDR3 region has 15 residues. Per the germline V gene, CDR1 is SGHRS and CDR2 is YFSETQ. V shed 4 bases and J 7 bases; nucleotides not matched to a gene: 12. CDR3 sequence: CASSPTTGGGVEAFF. In nucleotides, the CDR3 is TGCGCCAGCAGCCCAACCACAGGGGGTGGTGTTGAAGCTTTCTTT. Full variable domain (rest looked up from reference TRBV5-1 and TRBJ1-1): KAGVTQTPRYLIKTRGQQVTLSCSPISGHRSVSWYQQTPGQGLQFLFEYFSETQRNKGNFPGRFSGRQFSNSRSEMNVSTLELGDSALYLCASSPTTGGGVEAFFGQGTRLTVV.

The chain is built from TRBV12-2 and TRBJ2-1; no DNA check was done on the table's D call, TRBD2. TRBV12-2 is designated a pseudogene. The CDR3 extends over 16 amino acids. The CDR3 loop is CASRLVFSGTYNEQFF. The CDR3 DNA reads as TGTGCAAGTCGCTTAGTCTTCAGCGGCACCTACAATGAGCAGTTCTTC.

The genes are TRBV7-2 and TRBJ1-3, with 8 bases fitting TRBD1. This CDR3 spans 17 amino acids. J lost 0 bases, V lost 1 base, and 5 bases had no gene match. CDR1 is SGHTA, CDR2 FQGNSA, per germline. The CDR3: CASSLGDRRFSGNTIYF. The CDR3 DNA sequence: TGTGCCAGCAGCTTAGGGGACAGGAGATTCTCTGGAAACACCATATATTTT.

This clone occurred once. J is TRBJ2-5 and V is TRBV6-5, with TRBD1 matching over 7 bases. V dropped 6 bases and J dropped 4; count of bases not matched to a gene: 5. The CDR3 is 13 amino acids. The germline gives CDR1 MNHEY, CDR2 SVGAGI. CDR3 DNA: TGTGCCAGCAGACAGGGGACCGGAGAGACCCAGTACTTC. It specifies CASRQGTGETQYF.

This sequence joins TRBV5-8 and TRBJ2-7; 7 bases map to TRBD1. The CDR3 is 12 amino acids. After removal of 4 bases from V and 3 bases from J, the junction contained 1 base not matched to a gene. Per germline, CDR1 SGHTS and CDR2 YDEGEE. The CDR3 here is CASSRDSYEQYV. For the CDR3, the DNA is TGTGCCAGCAGCCGGGACAGCTACGAGCAGTACGTC.

The V and J genes are TRBV18 and TRBJ2-1, with D perhaps matching TRBD1 (7 bases). The germline V gene encodes CDR1 KGHSH and CDR2 LQKENI. This CDR3 comprises 15 residues. V was clipped by 4 bases and J by 3 bases, with 13 bases between them. The CDR3 here is CASSLRRDSYNEQFF. As DNA, the CDR3 is TGTGCCAGCTCACTACGGAGGGACAGCTACAATGAGCAGTTCTTC.

This clone occurred a few times. The V and J genes are TRBV30 and TRBJ1-6; the D is unclear. Germline V gene lookup returns CDR1 GTSNPN and CDR2 SVGIG (reference sequence). The V and J ends lost 2 bases and 7 bases respectively, with 15 bases between them. This CDR3 has 15 residues. As DNA, the CDR3 is TGTGCCTGGAGTCGTGGTCTTGACACGAATTCACCCCTCCACTTT. It encodes CAWSRGLDTNSPLHF.

The rearrangement uses TRBV2 and TRBJ2-5; possible D gene TRBD2, 7 bases. Trimming shortened V by 6 bases and J by 1 base, and 21 bases separated the two germline ends. Germline V CDR1 and CDR2: SNHLY, FYNNEI. This CDR3 is built from 17 residues. The DNA for the CDR3 is TGTGCCAGCAGGGGGGGGCGTAGCGGGCGAGGCCAAGAGACCCAGTACTTC. Translation gives CASRGGRSGRGQETQYF.

This clone was counted at least ten times. V is TRBV4-2 and J is TRBJ2-3, with 9 bases fitting TRBD1. Trimming removed 0 bases from V and 1 base from J; junction bases left unmatched: 5. Germline CDR1 and CDR2: LGHNA and YNFKEQ. The CDR3 runs to 17 residues. In DNA, the CDR3 is TGTGCCAGCAGCCAAGATTGGAGACAGGGGGGCACAGATACGCAGTATTTT. Its translation: CASSQDWRQGGTDTQYF.

This clone was found once. This chain uses TRBV7-9 with TRBJ1-1, with D unresolved. The V gene lost 1 base and the J gene lost 1 base, with 10 bases spanning the gap. This CDR3 spans 15 amino acids. CDR1 and CDR2 from the germline V gene are SEHNR and FQNEAQ (reference sequence). CDR3 DNA: TGTGCCAGCAGCTTAGTTAACTCCAAGAACACTGAAGCTTTCTTT. Translating it yields CASSLVNSKNTEAFF.

The rearrangement links TRBV18 to TRBJ1-6; D gene ambiguous. Germline lookup yields CDR1 KGHSH and CDR2 LQKENI. The CDR3 consists of 14 residues. V lost 4 bases and J lost 5, with 9 bases in between. CDR3 DNA: TGTGCCAGCTCACGAGGGATGGATAATTCACCCCTCCACTTT. It yields the protein CASSRGMDNSPLHF.

V is TRBV6-2 or TRBV6-3 and J is TRBJ1-2; TRBD1 matches at 8 bases. V lost 6 bases, J lost 2 bases, and 14 bases stayed unmatched. CDR3 size: 17 residues. Germline V gene lookup returns CDR1 MNHEY and CDR2 SVGEGT. CDR3 nucleotides: TGTGCCAGCAGCCCCAGGGAACGGACAGGGAACAACTATGGCTACACCTTC. Its protein is CASSPRERTGNNYGYTF.

This clone was observed once. The chain uses TRBV13 and TRBJ1-2; TRBD1 matches at 7 bases. The germline V gene encodes CDR1 PRHDT and CDR2 FYEKMQ (reference sequence). This CDR3 region has 14 residues. V trimming: 3 bases; J trimming: 0 bases; junction bases outside the gene matches: 1. CDR3 DNA sequence: TGTGCCAGCAGCTTTGGGACAGCTAACTATGGCTACACCTTC. It translates to CASSFGTANYGYTF.

V is TRBV9 and J is TRBJ2-7; a weak D match, TRBD1 (5 bases). CDR1 and CDR2 from the germline V gene are SGDLS and YYNGEE. The CDR3 is 16 residues long. V was trimmed by 0 bases and J by 2 bases, leaving 15 bases between them. This CDR3 reads CASSVVFRDRTYEQYF. The CDR3 DNA sequence: TGTGCCAGCAGCGTAGTTTTCAGAGACAGAACCTACGAGCAGTACTTC. Together with reference TRBV9 and TRBJ2-7, the CDR3 gives the full variable domain: DSGVTQTPKHLITATGQRVTLRCSPRSGDLSVYWYQQSLDQGLQFLIQYYNGEERAKGNILERFSAQQFPDLHSELNLSSLELGDSALYFCASSVVFRDRTYEQYFGPGTRLTVT.

This clone appeared once. The chain combines TRBV6-5 with TRBJ2-7, with 12 nucleotides matching TRBD2. V was clipped by 6 bases and J by 0 bases; unmatched bases: 3. CDR1 and CDR2 from the germline V gene are MNHEY and SVGAGI. CDR3 length equals 15 residues. CDR3 DNA: TGTGCCAGCAGCCGGACTAGCGGGGACTCCTACGAGCAGTACTTC. This encodes CASSRTSGDSYEQYF.

V is TRBV28 and J is TRBJ1-5; weak D call: TRBD1 (5 bases). With 5 bases removed from V and 0 bases from J, the gap between germline ends came to 17 bases. In germline, CDR1 is MDHEN, CDR2 SYDVKM. CDR3 size: 17 residues. CDR3 nucleotides: TGTGCCAGCAGTACCCCCCGTCGACAGAATAGCAATCAGCCCCAGCATTTT. It translates to CASSTPRRQNSNQPQHF.

This sequence joins TRBV7-9 and TRBJ2-7; TRBD2 matches at 8 bases. The germline V gene encodes CDR1 SEHNR and CDR2 FQNEAQ (reference sequence). V lost 1 base to trimming and J lost 7 bases; unmatched junction nucleotides: 9. CDR3 length: 15 amino acids. The CDR3 nucleotides are TGTGCCAGCAGCTTAGATCGGGGGGGTTCTTGGGAGCAGTACTTC. It specifies CASSLDRGGSWEQYF.

The genes are TRBV7-8 and TRBJ2-5; the match to TRBD2 covers 11 bases. Germline CDR1 reads SGHVS; CDR2 reads FQNEAQ. CDR3 length: 16 residues. The V and J ends lost 6 bases and 0 bases, in that order; junction bases with no gene match: 6. In nucleotides, the CDR3 is TGTGCCAGCAGATTGACTAGCGGGGTGTACCAAGAGACCCAGTACTTC. This translates into CASRLTSGVYQETQYF. The entire variable domain, with the rest obtained from reference TRBV7-8 and TRBJ2-5, is as follows: GAGVSQSPRYKVAKRGQDVALRCDPISGHVSLFWYQQALGQGPEFLTYFQNEAQLDKSGLPSDRFFAERPEGSVSTLKIQRTQQEDSAVYLCASRLTSGVYQETQYFGPGTRLLVL.

J is TRBJ1-2 and V is TRBV2, with 7 bases identical to TRBD1. V shed 4 bases, J shed 8 bases, and the junction held 13 bases outside the gene matches. Germline loops: CDR1 SNHLY, CDR2 FYNNEI. The CDR3 has 15 amino acids. CDR3 sequence (DNA): TGTGCCAGCAGTGCGTCCGGGACAGCAAGTGGGGGCTACACCTTC. Amino acids: CASSASGTASGGYTF.

The chain links TRBV10-3 to TRBJ1-4; weak D call: TRBD1 (6 bases). V was clipped by 0 bases and J by 8 bases, with 10 bases between them. The CDR3 contains 14 residues. Per the germline V gene, CDR1 is ENHRY and CDR2 is SYGVKD. The CDR3 coding sequence is TGTGCCATCAGTGAGTCGCAGGGGCCCGAAAAACTGTTTTTT. As protein: CAISESQGPEKLFF.

The chain is built from TRBV24-1 and TRBJ1-2, with 8 bases that match TRBD1. Trimming took 1 base from V and 6 from J; bases not matched to a gene: 3. Germline-derived CDR1 and CDR2 are KGHDR and SFDVKD. CDR3 length: 14 residues. Written as DNA, the CDR3 is TGTGCCACCAGTGATTTCTGGACAGGGAATGGCTACACCTTC. Amino acids: CATSDFWTGNGYTF.

J is TRBJ1-3 and V is TRBV7-9, with unresolved D. V lost 8 bases and J lost 4, with 6 bases in between. The CDR3 loop spans 11 amino acids. Per the germline V gene, CDR1 is SEHNR and CDR2 is FQNEAQ (reference sequence). CDR3 DNA: TGTGCCAGCTTCCGGGGAAACACCATATATTTT. This translates into CASFRGNTIYF.